The entry that follows covers one T cell receptor beta chain sequence. Trimming shortened V by 8 bases and J by 5 bases, and 18 bases separated the two germline ends. Germline lookup yields CDR1 SGHTA and CDR2 FQGTGA. CDR3 length: 14 residues. TCRdb reprocessed the 5' RACE reads with MiXCR, giving one entry per CDR3 protein. The sample includes approximately 66,000 distinct CDR3 sequences, approximately 6.3% seen only once; the top ten take over 12%. The data originate from a study of spatial heterogeneity in lung cancer. Study as a whole: Detection consistently captured more beta-chain sequences than alpha-chain sequences.

The time point was: sample taken at primary tumor resection. A total of more than 65 untreated early-stage non-small cell lung cancer patients served as donors. Material for sequencing was whole RNA from tumor, nontumor lung or frozen PBMC, left unsorted. The chain recombines TRBV7-3 with TRBJ1-1; D uncertain. This specimen was PBMCs, taken at surgery. The sequence was collected from a female donor with early-stage non-small cell lung cancer. This CDR3 reads CASSMTGLRTEAFF. The DNA of the CDR3 is TGTGCCAGCTCTATGACTGGATTGCGGACTGAAGCTTTCTTT.